This TCR beta chain emerged from a study of T cell repertoires in cytomegalovirus infection. The overall study: The study used recently identified HLA-C-restricted and well-studied HLA-B-restricted CMV epitopes. Study results and limitations: The ex vivo response was dominated by HLA-C-restricted CMV-specific TCR beta clonotypes.

Of note for this clonotype: Antigen: not known.

TCRdb ran MiXCR on the reads and lists one entry per CDR3 protein. The sample yields more than 95,000 distinct CDR3 sequences, 30% to 40% seen once. The material sequenced was CD8+ T cells from cultured PBMCs, taken from culture after CMV antigen stimulation. The source is a human donor in good health (CMV status not recorded). Some clones in this sample may be carry-over from other donors' samples.

The CDR3: CASRLQGDYGYTF. The CDR3 DNA is TGTGCCAGCAGATTACAGGGGGACTATGGCTACACCTTC. The chain employs TRBV2 and TRBJ1-2; 8 bases are a match to TRBD1. CDR3 size: 13 residues. Per germline, CDR1 SNHLY and CDR2 FYNNEI. V was pared by 6 bases and J by 3 bases, with 3 bases of the junction left unmatched.